This entry describes one TCR beta chain. This sample was included in a study of monozygotic twins with inflammatory bowel disease. Per-sample cDNA came from eight separate reactions. TCRdb reprocessed the 5' RACE reads; each CDR3 protein has one entry and no DNA is given. Its clone listing holds 420,000 or so distinct CDR3 sequences. This TCR came from a human donor with ulcerative colitis or Crohn's disease, or a healthy co-twin of an affected twin (not recorded which). The sample was blood.

The CDR3 region is CAIVDRDGQETQYF. The rearrangement uses TRBV10-3 and TRBJ2-5; the TCRdb D gene call, TRBD1, has no DNA to confirm it. CDR1 is ENHRY, CDR2 SYGVKD, per germline. The CDR3 loop spans 14 amino acids.